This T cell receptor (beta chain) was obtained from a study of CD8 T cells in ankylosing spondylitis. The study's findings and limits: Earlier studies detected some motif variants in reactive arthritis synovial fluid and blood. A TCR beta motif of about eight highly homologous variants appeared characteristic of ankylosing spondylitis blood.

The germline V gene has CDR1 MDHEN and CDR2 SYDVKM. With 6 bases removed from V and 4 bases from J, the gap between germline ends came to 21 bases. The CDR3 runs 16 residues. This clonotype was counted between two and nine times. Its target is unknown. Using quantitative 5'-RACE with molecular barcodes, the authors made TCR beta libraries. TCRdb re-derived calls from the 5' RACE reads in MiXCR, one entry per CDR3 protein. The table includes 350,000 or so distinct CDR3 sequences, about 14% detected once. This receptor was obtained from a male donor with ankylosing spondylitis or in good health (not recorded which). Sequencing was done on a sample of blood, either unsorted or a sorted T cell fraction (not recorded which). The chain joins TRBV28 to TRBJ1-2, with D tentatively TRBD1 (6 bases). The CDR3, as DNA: TGTGCCAGCAGCCCAACCGGGACAAGGCCAATCTATGGCTACACCTTC. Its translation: CASSPTGTRPIYGYTF.